Below are 10 T cell receptor beta chains sequenced from a single sample in a study of regulatory T cells in long-lasting Graves disease. The authors built TCR beta libraries using iRepertoire HTBI primers and Arm-PCR of CDR3 regions. TCRdb re-analysed the multiplex PCR reads in MiXCR, keeping a single row per CDR3 protein. The repertoire holds 550,000 or so distinct CDR3 sequences, with 12% as singletons. Time point described: newly diagnosed GD, antithyroid drugs for less than 3 months. Following extraction of RNA from PBMCs, that RNA was used to make the TCR library. The same specimen was also included in a second study, on T cells in Graves' hyperthyroidism and ophthalmopathy.

The specimen comprised peripheral blood mononuclear cells (PBMCs), sampled at new diagnosis, from a patient treated with antithyroid drugs. The receptors derive from a woman in her thirties with Graves disease.

This clonotype has at least ten counts. The rearrangement uses TRBV18 and TRBJ1-2; tentative D call: TRBD1 (5 bases). The germline CDR1 and CDR2 sequences are KGHSH and LQKENI. The CDR3 has 13 amino acids. The germline V and J ends were trimmed by 3 bases and 6 bases, with 11 bases remaining between them. CDR3 DNA sequence: TGTGCCAGCTCACCGGGGCTCGGCAATGGCTACACCTTC. It specifies CASSPGLGNGYTF.

This chain uses TRBV5-6 with TRBJ2-7; 7 bases fit TRBD2. CDR3 length equals 15 residues. CDR1 is SGHDT, CDR2 YYEEEE, per germline. V gave up 2 bases and J gave up 2 bases; unmatched junction bases: 7. This CDR3 is CASSFLREPTYEQYF. The CDR3 bases are TGTGCCAGCAGCTTTTTGCGGGAGCCAACCTACGAGCAGTACTTC.

J is TRBJ2-7 and V is TRBV10-3; TRBD2 agrees at 10 bases. The CDR3 is made up of 14 amino acids. Germline CDR1 ENHRY, CDR2 SYGVKD. The V and J ends lost 6 bases and 5 bases, in that order; junction bases with no gene match: 7. CDR3 region: CAIRASGSRDEQYF. DNA of the CDR3: TGTGCCATCAGAGCTAGCGGGAGCCGGGACGAGCAGTACTTC.

This clonotype appeared many times. J is TRBJ2-3 and V is TRBV18, with 11 nucleotides matching TRBD2. The ends lost 2 bases at V and 2 bases at J; junction bases unmatched: 3. Germline V gene lookup returns CDR1 KGHSH and CDR2 LQKENI. The CDR3 covers 16 residues. The CDR3 is CASSPRLAGITDTQYF. The CDR3, as DNA: TGTGCCAGCTCACCAAGACTAGCGGGAATCACAGATACGCAGTATTTT.

The J gene is TRBJ1-2, the V gene TRBV4-3; unclear D gene. The CDR3 extends over 15 amino acids. The V and J ends lost 0 bases and 4 bases respectively, with 12 bases between them. Germline-derived CDR1 and CDR2 are LGHNA and YSLEER. For the CDR3, the DNA is TGCGCCAGCAGCCAAGATAGTATACGGTCCTATGGCTACACCTTC. Translated: CASSQDSIRSYGYTF.

The chain uses TRBV19 and TRBJ1-2, with TRBD1 matching over 10 bases. CDR1 is LNHDA and CDR2 is SQIVND in the germline V gene (reference sequence). CDR3 size: 16 residues. V shed 3 bases, J shed 6 bases, and the junction held 10 bases outside the gene matches. The CDR3 region is CASSITTGTGVDGYTF. CDR3 nucleotides: TGTGCCAGTAGTATTACTACCGGGACAGGGGTTGATGGCTACACCTTC.

In its sample, this clonotype was seen a few times. The rearrangement uses TRBV7-9 and TRBJ2-2; D is possibly TRBD2 (5 bases). Deletions cut 2 bases from V and 4 bases from J, with 11 bases between. Looked up from germline, CDR1 is SEHNR and CDR2 is FQNEAQ (reference sequence). The CDR3 is made up of 15 amino acids. The CDR3 DNA reads TGTGCCAGCAGCTTAATGTCCAGCGGCACCGGGGAGCTGTTTTTT. Translated, it gives CASSLMSSGTGELFF.

This clonotype showed up many times. The chain links TRBV24-1 to TRBJ2-7, with TRBD1 identical over 9 bases. This CDR3 spans 13 amino acids. The trim removed 7 bases at V and 7 bases at J, leaving 7 bases unmatched. In germline, CDR1 is KGHDR, CDR2 SFDVKD. This CDR3 is CATSAQGASEQYF. The CDR3 bases are TGTGCCACCAGCGCACAGGGGGCGAGTGAGCAGTACTTC.

In this sample, this clonotype turned up many times. The V call is TRBV7-2, the J call TRBJ2-3; 12 bases agree with TRBD2. Germline trimming cut 3 bases from V and 6 bases from J; bases unmatched to any gene: 10. The CDR3 has 17 residues. In germline, CDR1 is SGHTA, CDR2 FQGNSA. The CDR3: CASSFSSGRAVWDTQYF. DNA of the CDR3: TGTGCCAGCAGCTTTTCTAGCGGGAGGGCCGTTTGGGATACGCAGTATTTT.

In this sample, this clonotype turned up a few times. The chain is built from TRBV5-5 and TRBJ1-2; a weak D match, TRBD1 (5 bases). V lost 0 bases and J 4 bases, leaving 10 bases between the germline ends. Germline V lookup: CDR1 SGHKS, CDR2 YYEKEE (reference sequence). The CDR3 runs to 14 residues. The DNA for the CDR3 is TGTGCCAGCAGCTTGGATTGGGGCAGCTATGGCTACACCTTC. This encodes CASSLDWGSYGYTF. The variable domain in full, with the rest retrieved from reference TRBV5-5 and TRBJ1-2, is DAGVTQSPTHLIKTRGQQVTLRCSPISGHKSVSWYQQVLGQGPQFIFQYYEKEERGRGNFPDRFSARQFPNYSSELNVNALLLGDSALYLCASSLDWGSYGYTFGSGTRLTVV.